This TCR beta chain originates from a study of blood T cell repertoires in COVID-19. Across the whole study: Some COVID-19 samples were acute and others convalescent; all came from the United States, Italy and Spain.

TCRdb keeps only in-frame clones here, not all; method: immunoSEQ multiplex PCR. The sample has 150,000 to 200,000 clones; 65% to 85% are singletons. Those enrolled, adults aged roughly 18 to 90 years, came from around 25 US areas. Donors were grouped by their self-reported clinical history. Recovery among Cohort 3 donors was established by two negative PCRs, clearance, or symptom resolution. The origin of this receptor is a woman aged 55 to 70 who had recovered from COVID-19. The specimen sequenced was PBMCs or T cells enriched from blood (not recorded which).

The CDR3 DNA is TGTGCCAGCAGCCACACACAGCTCTGGCAGAACACCGGGGAGCTGTTTTTT. Protein product: CASSHTQLWQNTGELFF. The V and J genes are TRBV7-9 and TRBJ2-2; D unclear. CDR1 is SEHNR and CDR2 is FQNEAQ in the germline V gene (reference sequence). V was cut by 5 bases and J by 1 base, with 17 bases left in between. The CDR3 spans 17 residues.